These 12 T cell receptor beta chains originate from one sample sequenced in a study of blood T cell repertoires in COVID-19. The repertoire was sequenced with immunoSEQ multiplex PCR; TCRdb's copy has only in-frame clones and lacks some. The sample includes a few hundred thousand clones, 85% of them seen just once. The sample was PBMCs or T cells enriched from blood (not recorded which). These receptors were collected from a woman aged 45-65 years who had recovered from COVID-19.

This clone came up once. This chain uses TRBV27 with TRBJ1-1, with 9 bases fitting TRBD1. The CDR3 loop spans 16 amino acids. V gave up 5 bases and J gave up 6 bases; unmatched junction bases: 13. Germline V gene sequence: CDR1 MNHEY, CDR2 SMNVEV (reference sequence). In DNA, the CDR3 is TGTGCCAGCAGTCCACACTCCGGGACAGGGCTATCTGAAGCTTTCTTT. Residues: CASSPHSGTGLSEAFF.

The chain uses TRBV7-9 and TRBJ2-3; 8 positions agree with TRBD2. Germline V gene data show CDR1 as SEHNR and CDR2 as FQNEAQ (reference sequence). The junction had 9 bases not matched to a gene; V was cut back by 5 bases and J by 2 bases. CDR3 length: 16 residues. CDR3 nucleotide sequence: TGTGCCAGCAGCCTTAGCGGGATGAGGGCCACAGATACGCAGTATTTT. Its protein is CASSLSGMRATDTQYF.

This sequence joins TRBV7-9 and TRBJ1-2; D gene unclear. The CDR3 sequence is 14 residues long. Between the trimmed V and J ends, which lost 2 bases and 4 bases, there was a span of 11 bases. The germline gives CDR1 SEHNR, CDR2 FQNEAQ (reference sequence). The CDR3 DNA reads as TGTGCCAGCAGCTTATCGGGCAGCGGCTATGGCTACACCTTC. This translates into CASSLSGSGYGYTF. Complete variable domain (other parts from reference TRBV7-9 and TRBJ1-2): DTGVSQNPRHKITKRGQNVTFRCDPISEHNRLYWYRQTLGQGPEFLTYFQNEAQLEKSRLLSDRFSAERPKGSFSTLEIQRTEQGDSAMYLCASSLSGSGYGYTFGSGTRLTVV.

The chain is built from TRBV4-1 and TRBJ1-5; 7 nucleotides line up with TRBD1. Unmatched junction bases numbered 5, after V lost 4 bases and J lost 5 bases. There are 14 residues in the CDR3. Germline V lookup: CDR1 MGHRA, CDR2 YSYEKL. The DNA of the CDR3 is TGCGCCAGCAGCCGTGAGGGGGCCCATCAGCCCCAGCATTTT. Translation gives CASSREGAHQPQHF.

The chain couples TRBV12-5 to TRBJ1-1; D remains unclear. Germline-derived CDR1 and CDR2 are LGHNT and FRNRAP. This CDR3 has 13 residues. V was trimmed by 1 base and J by 2 bases, leaving 5 bases between them. The chain's CDR3 is CASGLGENTEAFF. Written as DNA, the CDR3 is TGTGCTAGTGGTTTGGGCGAAAACACTGAAGCTTTCTTT.

The chain recombines TRBV5-4 with TRBJ1-3; D might be TRBD1 (6 bases). The CDR3 runs to 15 residues. Germline V gene data show CDR1 as SGHNT and CDR2 as YYREEE (reference sequence). V lost 2 bases to trimming and J lost 1 base, with 10 bases between them. CDR3 sequence: CASSFGTYSGNTIYF. CDR3 nucleotides: TGTGCCAGCAGCTTCGGGACATATTCTGGAAACACCATATATTTT.

CDR3 coding DNA: TGTGCCAGCAGCCAAGATGTGGACTGGTACAATGAGCAGTTCTTC. Its protein product is CASSQDVDWYNEQFF. The chain recombines TRBV4-2 with TRBJ2-1; possible D gene TRBD2, 5 bases. V lost 0 bases and J 4 bases, leaving 10 bases between the germline ends. Germline assignment: CDR1 LGHNA and CDR2 YNFKEQ. The CDR3 consists of 15 residues.

This chain links TRBV28 with TRBJ2-3; 7 nucleotides match TRBD2. V dropped 7 bases and J dropped 0; count of bases not matched to a gene: 16. Germline CDR1 is MDHEN and CDR2 is SYDVKM. The CDR3 spans 18 residues. The CDR3 DNA reads as TGTGCCAGCATTTGGTCTAGCGGAGCCAGTTCTAGCACAGATACGCAGTATTTT. Translating gives CASIWSSGASSSTDTQYF.

This clone showed up just a few times. V gene TRBV7-8 combines with J gene TRBJ2-1, with 11 bases identical to TRBD2. V lost 4 bases to trimming and J lost 7 bases; unmatched junction nucleotides: 6. Germline CDR1 SGHVS, CDR2 FQNEAQ. CDR3 length: 15 residues. This chain's CDR3 is CASSWLGLAVNEQFF. The CDR3 DNA reads as TGTGCCAGCAGCTGGCTGGGACTAGCGGTTAATGAGCAGTTCTTC. Drawing the rest from reference TRBV7-8 and TRBJ2-1, the complete variable domain is GAGVSQSPRYKVAKRGQDVALRCDPISGHVSLFWYQQALGQGPEFLTYFQNEAQLDKSGLPSDRFFAERPEGSVSTLKIQRTQQEDSAVYLCASSWLGLAVNEQFFGPGTRLTVL.

The rearrangement links TRBV28 to TRBJ1-6, with a tentative D call TRBD1 (5 bases). Germline CDR1 MDHEN, CDR2 SYDVKM. V lost 6 bases, J lost 9 bases, and 21 bases lay in between. The CDR3 extends over 16 amino acids. Here the CDR3 DNA reads TGTGCCAGCAGCATCGAGCACACAGGACACCTTTCACCCCTCCACTTT. Its translation is CASSIEHTGHLSPLHF.

The gene calls are TRBV11-2 and TRBJ2-2; D might be TRBD2 (6 bases). The CDR3 is made up of 16 amino acids. Trimming took off 5 bases at V and 5 bases at J, with 18 bases between the two ends. Looked up from germline, CDR1 is SGHAT and CDR2 is FQNNGV. This CDR3 is CASSAYGHRGTGELFF. The CDR3, as DNA: TGTGCCAGCAGCGCCTACGGACACCGGGGGACCGGGGAGCTGTTTTTT.

The chain combines TRBV28 with TRBJ1-2; D not certain. V was shortened by 6 bases and J by 4 bases, with 12 bases between the two germline ends. The CDR3 spans 13 residues. Per the germline V gene, CDR1 is MDHEN and CDR2 is SYDVKM. DNA of the CDR3: TGTGCCAGCAGGGTTGGCGGAGGCTATGGCTACACCTTC. Translated: CASRVGGGYGYTF.